What follows is one T cell receptor beta chain and its context. This sample is drawn from a study of blood T cell repertoires in COVID-19. The CDR3 length is 15 residues. Germline values: CDR1 SGDLS, CDR2 YYNGEE. Between the trimmed V and J ends, which lost 0 bases and 2 bases, there was a span of 9 bases. Some clones are missing from TCRdb's copy, which holds only in-frame ones; the method was immunoSEQ multiplex PCR. The data contain some 320,000 clones, 80% to 90% of them singletons. The sequence came from a woman aged 50 to 65 who had recovered from COVID-19. V and J are TRBV9 and TRBJ2-1; a weak D match, TRBD1 (6 bases). Sequenced sample: peripheral blood. The CDR3 DNA is TGTGCCAGCAGCGTAGAACAGGGCCCCTACAATGAGCAGTTCTTC. This gives the protein CASSVEQGPYNEQFF.